This T cell receptor beta chain was sequenced for a study of metastatic and nonmetastatic thyroid tumors. Study in general: The comparison covered peripheral blood and tumor or nodule tissue in malignant and benign thyroid patients. Overall study results and limits: Reported TCR beta diversity, measured in blood and tumor, was significantly higher for malignant thyroid tumors than for benign nodules.

About this clone itself: Its antigen is unknown.

CDR1 and CDR2 (germline): MRHNA, SNTAGT. The CDR3 spans 14 residues. V was clipped by 5 bases and J by 3 bases, with 12 bases between them. No patient had received any treatment before thyroid surgery. Original analysis: A papillary thyroid cancer distant-metastasis classifier was built from CDR3 differences across clinicopathological groups. TCRdb re-called clones via MiXCR from the PCR reads. The V and J calls here are based on TCRdb, not the publication. Of over 9,500 clones listed, roughly 29% are singletons. What was sequenced was tumor tissue. The sequence derives from a male donor with papillary thyroid cancer or a benign thyroid nodule (not recorded which). Some clones in this sample may be carry-over from other donors' samples. The rearrangement links TRBV6-4 to TRBJ2-3, with D perhaps matching TRBD1 or TRBD2 (6 bases each). DNA for the CDR3: TGTGCCAGCAGTCTGGAGGGGGAGACAGATACGCAGTATTTT. Translating gives CASSLEGETDTQYF.